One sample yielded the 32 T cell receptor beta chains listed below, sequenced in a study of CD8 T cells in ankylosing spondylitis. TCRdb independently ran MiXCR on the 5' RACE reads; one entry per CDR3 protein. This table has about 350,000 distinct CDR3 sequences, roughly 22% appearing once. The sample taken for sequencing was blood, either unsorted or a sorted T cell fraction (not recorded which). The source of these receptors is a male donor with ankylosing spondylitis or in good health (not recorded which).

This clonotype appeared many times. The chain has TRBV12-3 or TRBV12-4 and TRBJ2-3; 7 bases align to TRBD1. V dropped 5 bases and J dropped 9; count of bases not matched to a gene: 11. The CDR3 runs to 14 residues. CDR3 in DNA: TGTGCCAGCAGTCCCTTGGAAGGGGGCGGGACGCAGTATTTT. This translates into CASSPLEGGGTQYF.

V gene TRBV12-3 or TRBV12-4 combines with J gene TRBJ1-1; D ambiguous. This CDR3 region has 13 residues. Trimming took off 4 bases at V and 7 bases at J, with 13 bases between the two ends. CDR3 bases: TGTGCCAGCAGTTCTTCCCGGTCAAGTGAAGCTTTCTTT. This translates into CASSSSRSSEAFF.

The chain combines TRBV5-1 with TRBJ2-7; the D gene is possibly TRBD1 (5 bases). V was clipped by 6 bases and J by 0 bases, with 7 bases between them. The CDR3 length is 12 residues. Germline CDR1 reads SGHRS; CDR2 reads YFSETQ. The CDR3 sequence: CASKDTSYEQYF. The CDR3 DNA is TGCGCCAGCAAGGACACCTCCTACGAGCAGTACTTC.

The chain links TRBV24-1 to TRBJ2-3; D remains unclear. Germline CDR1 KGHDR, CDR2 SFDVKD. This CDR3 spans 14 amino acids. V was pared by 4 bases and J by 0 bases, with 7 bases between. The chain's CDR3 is CATSDSGSTDTQYF. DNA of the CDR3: TGTGCCACCAGTGACTCCGGGAGCACAGATACGCAGTATTTT.

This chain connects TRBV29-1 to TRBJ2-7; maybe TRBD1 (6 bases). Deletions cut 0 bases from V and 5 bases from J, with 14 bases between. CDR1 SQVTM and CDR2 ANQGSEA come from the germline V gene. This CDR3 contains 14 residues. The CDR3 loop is CSVEEGQGTHEQYF. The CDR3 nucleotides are TGCAGCGTTGAAGAAGGCCAGGGGACGCACGAGCAGTACTTC.

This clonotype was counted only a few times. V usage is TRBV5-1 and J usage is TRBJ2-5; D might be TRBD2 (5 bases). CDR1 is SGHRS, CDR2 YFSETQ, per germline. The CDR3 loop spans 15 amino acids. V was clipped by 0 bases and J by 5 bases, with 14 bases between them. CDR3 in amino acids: CASSLEASIVETQYF. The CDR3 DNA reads TGCGCCAGCAGCTTGGAAGCTAGCATTGTGGAGACCCAGTACTTC.

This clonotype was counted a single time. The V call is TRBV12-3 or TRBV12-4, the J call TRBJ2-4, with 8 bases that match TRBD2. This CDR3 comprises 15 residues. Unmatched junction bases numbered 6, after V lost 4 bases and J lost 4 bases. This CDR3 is CASSSKLAVKNIQYF. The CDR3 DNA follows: TGTGCCAGCAGTTCGAAACTAGCGGTGAAAAACATTCAGTACTTC.

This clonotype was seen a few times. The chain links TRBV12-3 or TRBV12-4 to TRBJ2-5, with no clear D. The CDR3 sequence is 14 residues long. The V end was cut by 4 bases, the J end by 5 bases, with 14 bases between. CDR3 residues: CASSSPGEPETQYF. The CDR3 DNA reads TGTGCCAGCAGTTCCCCCGGAGAGCCGGAGACCCAGTACTTC.

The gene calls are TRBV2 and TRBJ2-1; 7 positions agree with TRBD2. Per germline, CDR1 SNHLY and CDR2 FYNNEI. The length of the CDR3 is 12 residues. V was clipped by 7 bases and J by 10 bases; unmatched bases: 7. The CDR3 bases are TGTGCCAGCATGGGCGGGGGAGGGGAGCAGTTCTTC. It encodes CASMGGGGEQFF.

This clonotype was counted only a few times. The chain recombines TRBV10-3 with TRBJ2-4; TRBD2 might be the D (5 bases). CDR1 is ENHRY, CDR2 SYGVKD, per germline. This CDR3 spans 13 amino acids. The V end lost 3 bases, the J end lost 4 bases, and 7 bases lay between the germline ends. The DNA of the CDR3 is TGTGCCATCAGTGATAGGAGGAAAAACATTCAGTACTTC. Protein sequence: CAISDRRKNIQYF.

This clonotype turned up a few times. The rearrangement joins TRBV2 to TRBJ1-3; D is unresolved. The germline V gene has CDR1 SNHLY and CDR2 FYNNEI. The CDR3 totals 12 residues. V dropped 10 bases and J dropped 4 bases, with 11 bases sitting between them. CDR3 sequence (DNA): TGTGCCATCGTTTGGGGAGGAAACACCATATATTTT. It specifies CAIVWGGNTIYF.

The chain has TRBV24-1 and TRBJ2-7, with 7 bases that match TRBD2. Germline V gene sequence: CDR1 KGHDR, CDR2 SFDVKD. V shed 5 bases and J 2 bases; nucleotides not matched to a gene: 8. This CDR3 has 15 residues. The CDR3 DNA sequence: TGTGCCACCAGTGGGGGTGAAGCGGGGACCTACGAGCAGTACTTC. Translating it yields CATSGGEAGTYEQYF.

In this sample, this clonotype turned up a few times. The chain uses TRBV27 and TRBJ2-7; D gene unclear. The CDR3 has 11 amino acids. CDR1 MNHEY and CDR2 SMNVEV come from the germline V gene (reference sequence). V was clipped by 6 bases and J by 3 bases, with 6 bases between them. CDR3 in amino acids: CASRVNYEQYF. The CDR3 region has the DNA TGTGCCAGCAGGGTTAACTACGAGCAGTACTTC.

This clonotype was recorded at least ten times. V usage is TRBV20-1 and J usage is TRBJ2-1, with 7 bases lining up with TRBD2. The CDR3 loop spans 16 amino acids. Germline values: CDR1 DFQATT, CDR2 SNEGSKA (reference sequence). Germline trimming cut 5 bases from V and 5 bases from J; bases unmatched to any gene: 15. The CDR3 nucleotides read TGCAGTGCTCTCGTGCCGGGACTACGGGTAGACAATGAGCAGTTCTTC. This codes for CSALVPGLRVDNEQFF.

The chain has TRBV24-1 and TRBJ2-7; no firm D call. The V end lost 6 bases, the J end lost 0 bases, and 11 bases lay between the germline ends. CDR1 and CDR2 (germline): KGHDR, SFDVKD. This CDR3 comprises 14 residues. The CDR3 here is CATSSAQSSYEQYF. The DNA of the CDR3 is TGTGCCACCAGTTCTGCCCAGTCCTCCTACGAGCAGTACTTC.

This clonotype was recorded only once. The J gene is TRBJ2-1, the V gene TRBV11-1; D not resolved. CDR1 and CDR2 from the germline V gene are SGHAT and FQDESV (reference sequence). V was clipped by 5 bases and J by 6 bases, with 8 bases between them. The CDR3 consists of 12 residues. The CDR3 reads CASSQQSNEQFF. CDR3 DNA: TGTGCCAGCAGCCAACAAAGCAATGAGCAGTTCTTC.

In DNA, the CDR3 is TGTGCCACCAGCGGGACTAGCCCCTACAATGAGCAGTTCTTC. Encoded protein: CATSGTSPYNEQFF. V gene TRBV15 combines with J gene TRBJ2-1; 9 nucleotides agree with TRBD2. The V and J ends lost 5 bases and 2 bases, in that order; junction bases with no gene match: 1. CDR3 size: 14 residues. Germline V gene data show CDR1 as LNHNV and CDR2 as YYDKDF (reference sequence). Looking up the rest from reference TRBV15 and TRBJ2-1 gives the full variable domain: DAMVIQNPRYQVTQFGKPVTLSCSQTLNHNVMYWYQQKSSQAPKLLFHYYDKDFNNEADTPDNFQSRRPNTSFCFLDIRSPGLGDTAMYLCATSGTSPYNEQFFGPGTRLTVL.

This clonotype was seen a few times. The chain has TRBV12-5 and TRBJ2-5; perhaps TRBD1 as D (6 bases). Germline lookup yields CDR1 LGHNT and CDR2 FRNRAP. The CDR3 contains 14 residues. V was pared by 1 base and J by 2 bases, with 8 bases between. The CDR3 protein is CASGLAGEQETQYF. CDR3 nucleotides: TGTGCTAGTGGTTTGGCAGGGGAGCAAGAGACCCAGTACTTC.

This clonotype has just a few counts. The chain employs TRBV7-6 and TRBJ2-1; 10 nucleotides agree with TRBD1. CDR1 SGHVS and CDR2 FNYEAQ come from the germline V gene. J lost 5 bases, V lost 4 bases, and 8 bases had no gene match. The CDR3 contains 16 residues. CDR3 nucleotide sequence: TGTGCCAGCAGCTCAAGACAGGGGGCCGCCGACAATGAGCAGTTCTTC. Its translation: CASSSRQGAADNEQFF.

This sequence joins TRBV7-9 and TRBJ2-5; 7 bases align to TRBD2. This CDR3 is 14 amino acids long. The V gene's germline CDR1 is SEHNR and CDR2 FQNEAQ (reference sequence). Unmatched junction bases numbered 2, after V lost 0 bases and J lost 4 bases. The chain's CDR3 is CASSLAREGETQYF. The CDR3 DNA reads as TGTGCCAGCAGCTTAGCGAGGGAGGGAGAGACCCAGTACTTC.

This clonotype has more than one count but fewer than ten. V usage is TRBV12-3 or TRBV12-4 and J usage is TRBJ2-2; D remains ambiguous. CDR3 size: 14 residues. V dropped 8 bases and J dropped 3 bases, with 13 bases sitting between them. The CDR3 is CASGHRAYTGELFF. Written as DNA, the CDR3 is TGTGCCAGCGGTCACCGGGCTTACACCGGGGAGCTGTTTTTT.

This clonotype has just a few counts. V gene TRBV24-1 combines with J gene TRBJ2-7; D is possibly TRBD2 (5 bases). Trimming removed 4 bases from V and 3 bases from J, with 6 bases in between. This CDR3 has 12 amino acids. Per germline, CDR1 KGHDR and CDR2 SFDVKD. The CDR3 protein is CATSEGDYEQYF. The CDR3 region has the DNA TGTGCCACCAGTGAGGGAGACTACGAGCAGTACTTC.

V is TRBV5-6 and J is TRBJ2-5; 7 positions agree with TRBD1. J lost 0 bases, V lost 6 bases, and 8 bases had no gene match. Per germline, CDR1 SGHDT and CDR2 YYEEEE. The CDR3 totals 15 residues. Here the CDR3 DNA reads TGTGCCAGCATCCCGCCCGACAGGGACCAAGAGACCCAGTACTTC. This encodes CASIPPDRDQETQYF.

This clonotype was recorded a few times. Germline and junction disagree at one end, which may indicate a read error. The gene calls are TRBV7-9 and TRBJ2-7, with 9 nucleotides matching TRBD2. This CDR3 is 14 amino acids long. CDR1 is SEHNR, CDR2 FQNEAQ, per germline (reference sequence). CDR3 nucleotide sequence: TGTGCCAGCAGCTTAGGGGCGATGACTAGCGGAGGGCTATTC. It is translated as CASSLGAMTSGGLF.

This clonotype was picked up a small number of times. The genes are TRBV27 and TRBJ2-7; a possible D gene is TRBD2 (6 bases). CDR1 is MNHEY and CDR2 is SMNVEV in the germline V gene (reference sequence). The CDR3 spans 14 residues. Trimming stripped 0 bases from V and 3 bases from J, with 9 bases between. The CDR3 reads CASSLSYGGYEQYF. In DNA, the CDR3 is TGTGCCAGCAGTTTATCTTACGGGGGCTACGAGCAGTACTTC.

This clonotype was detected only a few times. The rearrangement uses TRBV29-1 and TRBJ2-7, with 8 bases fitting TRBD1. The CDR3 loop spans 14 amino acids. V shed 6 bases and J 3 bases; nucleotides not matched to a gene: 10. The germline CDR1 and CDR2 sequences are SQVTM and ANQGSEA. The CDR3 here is CSVKEGQVNYEQYF. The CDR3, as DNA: TGCAGCGTCAAAGAGGGACAGGTCAACTACGAGCAGTACTTC.

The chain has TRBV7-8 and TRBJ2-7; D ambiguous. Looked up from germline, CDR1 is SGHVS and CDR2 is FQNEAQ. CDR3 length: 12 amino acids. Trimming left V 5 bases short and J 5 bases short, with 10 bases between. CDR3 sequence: CASSTRFDEQYF. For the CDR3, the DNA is TGTGCCAGCAGCACCCGCTTCGACGAGCAGTACTTC.

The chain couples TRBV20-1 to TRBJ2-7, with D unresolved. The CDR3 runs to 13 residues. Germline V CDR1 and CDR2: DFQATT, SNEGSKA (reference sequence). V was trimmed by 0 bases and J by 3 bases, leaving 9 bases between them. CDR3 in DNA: TGCAGTGCTAGAGAGTCAGCGAACTACGAGCAGTACTTC. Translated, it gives CSARESANYEQYF.

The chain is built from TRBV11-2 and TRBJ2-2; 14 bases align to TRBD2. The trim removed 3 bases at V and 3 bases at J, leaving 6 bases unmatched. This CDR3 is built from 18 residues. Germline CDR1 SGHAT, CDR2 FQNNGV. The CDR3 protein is CASSLDGLAGGYTGELFF. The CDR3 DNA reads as TGTGCCAGCAGCTTGGACGGACTAGCGGGGGGCTACACCGGGGAGCTGTTTTTT. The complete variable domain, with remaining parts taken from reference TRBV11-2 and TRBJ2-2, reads EAGVAQSPRYKIIEKRQSVAFWCNPISGHATLYWYQQILGQGPKLLIQFQNNGVVDDSQLPKDRFSAERLKGVDSTLKIQPAKLEDSAVYLCASSLDGLAGGYTGELFFGEGSRLTVL.

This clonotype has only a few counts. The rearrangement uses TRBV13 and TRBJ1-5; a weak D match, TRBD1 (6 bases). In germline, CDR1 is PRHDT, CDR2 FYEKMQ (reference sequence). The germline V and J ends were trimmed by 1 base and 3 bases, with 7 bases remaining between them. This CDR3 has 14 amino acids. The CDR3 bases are TGTGCCAGCAGCTTAGCAGGGGTCAATCAGCCCCAGCATTTT. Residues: CASSLAGVNQPQHF.

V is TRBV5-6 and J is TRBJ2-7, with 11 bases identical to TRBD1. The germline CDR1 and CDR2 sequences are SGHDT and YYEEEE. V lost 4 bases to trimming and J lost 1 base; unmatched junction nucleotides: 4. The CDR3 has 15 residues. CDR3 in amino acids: CASSDGDRGSYEQYF. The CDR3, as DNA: TGTGCCAGCAGCGATGGGGACAGGGGGTCCTACGAGCAGTACTTC.

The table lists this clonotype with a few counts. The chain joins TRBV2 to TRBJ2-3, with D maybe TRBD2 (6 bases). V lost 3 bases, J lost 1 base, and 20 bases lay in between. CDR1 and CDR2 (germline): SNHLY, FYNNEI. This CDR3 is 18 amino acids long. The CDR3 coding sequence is TGTGCCAGCAGTGACGGTCGGGAGCCCGAGGTGGGCACAGATACGCAGTATTTT. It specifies CASSDGREPEVGTDTQYF.